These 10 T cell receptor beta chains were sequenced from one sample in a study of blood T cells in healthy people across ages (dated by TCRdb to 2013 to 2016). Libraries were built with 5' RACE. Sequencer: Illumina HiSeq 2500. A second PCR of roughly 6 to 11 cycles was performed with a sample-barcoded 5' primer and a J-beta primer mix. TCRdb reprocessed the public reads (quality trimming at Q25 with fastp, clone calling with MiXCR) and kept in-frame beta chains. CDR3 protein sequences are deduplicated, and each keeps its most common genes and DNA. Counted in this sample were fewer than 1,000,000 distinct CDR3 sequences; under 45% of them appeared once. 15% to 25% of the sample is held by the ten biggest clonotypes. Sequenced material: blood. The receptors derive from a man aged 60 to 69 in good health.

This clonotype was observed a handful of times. DNA of the CDR3: TGTGCCACCAGCAAGAGGACTAGCGGGGTCACCGGGGAGCTGTTTTTT. The encoded protein is CATSKRTSGVTGELFF. The V call is TRBV15, the J call TRBJ2-2; TRBD2 agrees at 12 bases. The CDR3 extends over 16 amino acids. The V gene's germline CDR1 is LNHNV and CDR2 YYDKDF (reference sequence). Unmatched junction bases numbered 4, after V lost 4 bases and J lost 4 bases.

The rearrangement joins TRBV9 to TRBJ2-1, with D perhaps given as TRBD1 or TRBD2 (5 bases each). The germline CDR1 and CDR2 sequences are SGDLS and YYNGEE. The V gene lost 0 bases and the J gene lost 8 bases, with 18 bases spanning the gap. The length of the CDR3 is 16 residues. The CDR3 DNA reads TGTGCCAGCAGCGTAGCTGAGGGGAGAGCCCTCGATGAGCAGTTCTTC. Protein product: CASSVAEGRALDEQFF.

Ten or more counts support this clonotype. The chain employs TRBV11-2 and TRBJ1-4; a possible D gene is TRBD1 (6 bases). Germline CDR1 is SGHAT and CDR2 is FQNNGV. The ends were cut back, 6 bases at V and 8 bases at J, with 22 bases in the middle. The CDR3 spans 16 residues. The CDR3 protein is CASSPWRQGLREKLFF. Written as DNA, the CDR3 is TGTGCCAGCAGTCCATGGAGGCAGGGGTTACGGGAAAAACTGTTTTTT.

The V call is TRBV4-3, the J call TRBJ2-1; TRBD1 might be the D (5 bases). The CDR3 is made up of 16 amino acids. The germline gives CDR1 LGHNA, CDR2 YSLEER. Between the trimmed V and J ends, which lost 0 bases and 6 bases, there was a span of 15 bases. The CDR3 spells CASSQDPQGNVNEQFF. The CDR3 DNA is TGCGCCAGCAGCCAAGATCCGCAGGGCAATGTCAATGAGCAGTTCTTC.

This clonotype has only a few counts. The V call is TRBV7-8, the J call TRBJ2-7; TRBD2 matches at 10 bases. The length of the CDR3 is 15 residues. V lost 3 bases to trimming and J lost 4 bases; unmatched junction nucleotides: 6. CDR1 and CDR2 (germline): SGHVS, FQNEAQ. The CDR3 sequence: CASSFTLAGEYEQYF. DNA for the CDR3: TGTGCCAGCAGCTTTACCCTAGCGGGGGAATACGAGCAGTACTTC.

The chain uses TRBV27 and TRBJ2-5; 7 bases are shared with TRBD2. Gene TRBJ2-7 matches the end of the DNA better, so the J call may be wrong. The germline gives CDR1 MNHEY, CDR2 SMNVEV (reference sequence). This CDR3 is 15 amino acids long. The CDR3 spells CASSLPGGETYEQYF. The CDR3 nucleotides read TGTGCCAGCAGCCTTCCGGGGGGAGAGACCTACGAGCAGTACTTC.

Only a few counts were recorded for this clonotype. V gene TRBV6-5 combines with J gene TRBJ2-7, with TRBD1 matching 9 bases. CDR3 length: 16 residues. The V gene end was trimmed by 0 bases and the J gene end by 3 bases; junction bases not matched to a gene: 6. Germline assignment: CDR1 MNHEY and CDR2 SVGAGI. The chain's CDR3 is CASSYSTGGVIYEQYF. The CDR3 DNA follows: TGTGCCAGCAGTTACTCGACAGGGGGTGTTATCTACGAGCAGTACTTC.

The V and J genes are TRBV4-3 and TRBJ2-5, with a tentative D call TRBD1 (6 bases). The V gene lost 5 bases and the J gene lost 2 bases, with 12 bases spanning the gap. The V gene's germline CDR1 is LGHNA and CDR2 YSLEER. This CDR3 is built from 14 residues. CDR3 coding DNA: TGCGCCAGCAGCGCGGACAGACAACAAGAGACCCAGTACTTC. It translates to CASSADRQQETQYF.

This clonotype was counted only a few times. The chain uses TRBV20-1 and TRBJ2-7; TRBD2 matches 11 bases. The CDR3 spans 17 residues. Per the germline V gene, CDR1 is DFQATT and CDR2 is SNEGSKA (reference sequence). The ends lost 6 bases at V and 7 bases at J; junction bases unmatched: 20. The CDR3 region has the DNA TGCAGTGCACCAACTAGCGGGGGATACCGACGAAACAATGAGCAGTACTTC. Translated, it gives CSAPTSGGYRRNNEQYF.

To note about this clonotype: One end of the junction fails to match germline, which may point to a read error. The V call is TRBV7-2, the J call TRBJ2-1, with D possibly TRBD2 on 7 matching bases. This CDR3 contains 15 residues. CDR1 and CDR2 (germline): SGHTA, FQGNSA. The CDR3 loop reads CVSSTVGQGRDEQFF. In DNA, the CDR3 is TGTGTCAGCAGCACCGTCGGGCAGGGGAGGGATGAGCAGTTCTTC.